This is a list of T cell receptor beta chains from one sample in a study of T cells in Graves' hyperthyroidism and ophthalmopathy. TCRdb reprocessed the multiplex PCR reads via MiXCR and lists one record per CDR3 protein. The sample carries some 270,000 distinct CDR3 sequences, 24% recorded once. Specimen: blood. Source of these receptors: a woman in her 40s with Graves' ophthalmopathy. Each CDR3 is given with its conserved first and last residue. A D gene is named only where the DNA matches it firmly. Not every row has a clone size; where given, it reads once, few, many or a size class.

d_gene	v_gene	abundance	j_gene	CDR3aa	CDR3nt
.	TRBV6-5	few	TRBJ2-5	CASSHRQETQYF	TGTGCCAGCAGTCACAGACAAGAGACCCAGTACTTC
TRBD2	TRBV6-1	many	TRBJ2-4	CASRHTSGAKNIQYF	TGTGCCAGCAGACATACTAGCGGAGCCAAAAACATTCAGTACTTC
TRBD1	TRBV20-1	many	TRBJ1-2	CSARRQGNGYTF	TGCAGTGCTAGAAGACAGGGGAATGGCTACACCTTC
.	TRBV12-3/TRBV12-4	many	TRBJ2-7	CASSRNYEQYF	TGTGCCAGCAGTCGAAACTACGAGCAGTACTTC
.	TRBV29-1	many	TRBJ2-7	CSVESDNSYEQYF	TGCAGCGTTGAGTCGGACAACTCCTACGAGCAGTACTTC
.	TRBV30	few	TRBJ2-7	CAWSDPRGVSYEQYF	TGTGCCTGGAGTGACCCCCGAGGCGTATCCTACGAGCAGTACTTC
TRBD2	TRBV28	many	TRBJ2-4	CASSTSGRAKNIQYF	TGTGCCAGCAGCACTAGCGGGAGGGCCAAAAACATTCAGTACTTC
TRBD1	TRBV20-1	few	TRBJ1-5	CSARGGTGGYSNQPQHF	TGCAGTGCTAGGGGGGGGACAGGGGGTTATAGCAATCAGCCCCAGCATTTT
.	TRBV25-1	many	TRBJ1-1	CASSLTGIWSSEAFF	TGTGCCAGCTCCCTGACGGGAATCTGGTCTTCTGAAGCTTTCTTT
.	TRBV10-3	many	TRBJ1-5	CAAQGNQPQHF	TGTGCCGCTCAGGGAAATCAGCCCCAGCATTTT
.	TRBV5-1	once	TRBJ2-7	CASAPKEVVSEQYF	TGCGCCAGCGCCCCTAAGGAGGTAGTATCTGAGCAGTACTTC
.	TRBV6-1	many	TRBJ2-5	CASSEAFGFEETQYF	TGTGCCAGCAGTGAAGCGTTTGGATTCGAAGAGACCCAGTACTTC
.	TRBV28	.	TRBJ2-7	CASSPMTKYEQYF	TGTGCCAGCAGTCCGATGACCAAGTACGAGCAGTACTTC
.	TRBV24-1	many	TRBJ2-5	CATSDLWETQYF	TGTGCCACCAGTGATTTGTGGGAGACCCAGTACTTC
.	TRBV7-2	.	TRBJ1-5	CASSLGGPHNQPQHF	TGTGCCAGCAGCTTAGGGGGGCCCCACAATCAGCCCCAGCATTTT
.	TRBV5-1	many	TRBJ1-1	CASSLDGPYTEAFF	TGCGCCAGCAGTCTAGACGGCCCGTACACTGAAGCTTTCTTT
TRBD1	TRBV6-4	.	TRBJ2-7	CARDRDRENGEQYF	TGTGCCAGGGACCGGGACAGGGAGAACGGCGAGCAGTACTTC
TRBD1	TRBV19	many	TRBJ1-5	CASSMDQGGPRSNQPQHF	TGTGCCAGTAGTATGGATCAGGGGGGCCCTAGGAGCAATCAGCCCCAGCATTTT
.	TRBV28	.	TRBJ1-6	CASKGDLGSNSPLRF	TGTGCCAGCAAAGGCGATCTGGGTTCTAATTCACCCCTCCGCTTT
TRBD2	TRBV20-1	.	TRBJ2-7	CSARDFQTSAEQYF	TGCAGTGCTAGAGATTTTCAGACTAGCGCAGAGCAGTACTTC
TRBD1	TRBV5-5	many	TRBJ1-2	CASSLGGRGRINYGYTF	TGTGCCAGCAGCTTGGGCGGCAGGGGGCGCATCAACTATGGCTACACCTTC
.	TRBV24-1	many	TRBJ2-7	CATSDSRTEMPGDEQYF	TGTGCCACCAGTGATTCACGGACAGAAATGCCAGGGGACGAGCAGTACTTC
.	TRBV5-1	many	TRBJ2-2	CASTKGHSNTGELFF	TGCGCCAGCACCAAAGGACATTCGAACACCGGGGAGCTGTTTTTT
.	TRBV10-2	many	TRBJ2-4	CASSDDWGGGLAKNIQYF	TGCGCCAGCAGCGACGACTGGGGGGGGGGCCTAGCCAAAAACATTCAGTACTTC
.	TRBV6-1	.	TRBJ1-1	CASSEARGSRKAFF	TGTGCCAGCAGTGAAGCCCGGGGGAGTAGGAAAGCTTTCTTT
.	TRBV19	many	TRBJ2-5	CASRRGNSETQYF	TGTGCCAGTAGACGGGGAAATTCAGAGACCCAGTACTTC
.	TRBV4-1	.	TRBJ2-7	CASSQVWRVTYEQYF	TGCGCCAGCAGCCAAGTATGGCGAGTCACCTACGAGCAGTACTTC
.	TRBV4-1	many	TRBJ2-2	CASRSLASNTGELFF	TGCGCCAGCAGAAGTCTAGCGTCGAACACCGGGGAGCTGTTTTTT
TRBD1	TRBV28	many	TRBJ1-2	CASRRPDRNYGYTF	TGTGCCAGCAGAAGACCGGACAGGAACTATGGCTACACCTTC
.	TRBV6-5	.	TRBJ1-3	CASSYSIRAVAGNTIYF	TGTGCCAGCAGTTACTCGATTCGGGCCGTGGCTGGAAACACCATATATTTT
TRBD1	TRBV28	.	TRBJ1-2	CASRLGQGATGYTF	TGTGCCAGCAGACTTGGACAGGGGGCGACTGGCTACACCTTC
TRBD2	TRBV14	many	TRBJ2-5	CASSQRGSGRKETQYF	TGTGCCAGCAGCCAGCGGGGGAGCGGAAGAAAAGAGACCCAGTACTTC
TRBD1	TRBV5-5	many	TRBJ2-7	CASSYQGASSYEQYF	TGTGCCAGCAGTTATCAGGGGGCCAGCTCCTACGAGCAGTACTTC
.	TRBV10-3	many	TRBJ1-1	CAISDGRGSTEAFF	TGTGCCATCAGTGATGGTCGAGGATCCACTGAAGCTTTCTTT
.	TRBV7-8	many	TRBJ2-3	CASSTAGGDTQYF	TGTGCCAGCAGCACGGCCGGGGGAGATACGCAGTATTTT
.	TRBV28	many	TRBJ2-3	CASSLGSTSTDTQYF	TGTGCCAGCAGTTTAGGCAGTACTAGCACAGATACGCAGTATTTT
TRBD2	TRBV2	many	TRBJ2-2	CASSEEGGRRAGELFF	TGTGCCAGCAGTGAAGAAGGCGGGAGGCGGGCCGGGGAGCTGTTTTTT
.	TRBV11-2	few	TRBJ1-1	CASSFPRGNTEAFF	TGTGCCAGCAGCTTCCCGAGAGGGAACACTGAAGCTTTCTTT
.	TRBV5-1	few	TRBJ2-7	CASSPDGLGSLGSGNEQYF	TGCGCCAGCAGCCCCGACGGCCTAGGCTCTCTGGGGTCAGGGAACGAGCAGTACTTC
.	TRBV12-5	.	TRBJ2-7	CASGLVLSDLQFGSYEQYF	TGTGCTAGTGGTTTGGTACTGTCCGATTTGCAATTTGGGTCCTACGAGCAGTACTTC
.	TRBV6-5	many	TRBJ2-5	CASHLGGRETQYF	TGTGCCAGCCACCTGGGTGGACGGGAGACCCAGTACTTC
.	TRBV7-2	.	TRBJ2-2	CASSGRDAGAGELFF	TGTGCCAGCAGCGGCCGGGACGCCGGGGCCGGGGAGCTGTTTTTT
TRBD1	TRBV12-5	many	TRBJ1-5	CASVARTGDPNQPQHF	TGTGCTAGTGTTGCCCGGACAGGGGATCCCAATCAGCCCCAGCATTTT
.	TRBV19	many	TRBJ2-7	CASSIGGASYEQYF	TGTGCCAGTAGTATTGGCGGGGCATCCTACGAGCAGTACTTC
TRBD1	TRBV27	many	TRBJ1-2	CASSSLTGEPGYTF	TGTGCCAGCAGTTCATTGACAGGGGAACCTGGCTACACCTTC
.	TRBV10-3	.	TRBJ1-1	CATGSRQVMNTEAFF	TGTGCCACCGGATCCCGACAGGTGATGAACACTGAAGCTTTCTTT
.	TRBV7-2	few	TRBJ1-1	CASSPLGGSTEAFF	TGTGCCAGCAGCCCGCTCGGGGGGAGCACTGAGGCTTTCTTT
TRBD1	TRBV25-1	many	TRBJ2-7	CASSEEDRGDYEQYF	TGTGCCAGCAGTGAGGAGGACAGGGGAGACTACGAGCAGTACTTC
TRBD2	TRBV20-1	many	TRBJ2-7	CSARVASGPYEQYF	TGCAGTGCTAGAGTGGCTAGCGGTCCCTACGAGCAGTACTTC
.	TRBV29-1	many	TRBJ1-1	CSGGQSGEAFF	TGCAGCGGTGGACAGTCCGGTGAAGCTTTCTTT
.	TRBV30	many	TRBJ2-7	CAWSEQGSEQYF	TGTGCCTGGAGTGAACAGGGTAGCGAGCAGTACTTC